Sequencing of this T cell receptor (beta chain) was carried out in a study of shared clonotypes between healthy human individuals. Here immunoSEQ multiplex PCR was the method, and the copy in TCRdb shows in-frame clones only, minus some. The top ten clones hold over 10% of a sample with about 490,000 clones, approximately 80% of them seen once. The V and J ends lost 5 bases and 2 bases respectively, with 12 bases between them. Germline V gene sequence: CDR1 SGHTA, CDR2 FQGNSA. The CDR3 has 14 residues. V gene TRBV7-2 combines with J gene TRBJ2-5; D gene unclear. The sequenced material came from PBMCs. The sequence was obtained from a woman aged 40 to 49 in good health. Some clones in this sample may be carry-over from other donors' samples. In DNA form, the CDR3 reads TGTGCCAGCAGCCGACTCCTGGTACAAGAGACCCAGTACTTC. Translated, it gives CASSRLLVQETQYF. The full variable domain, in which reference TRBV7-2 and TRBJ2-5 provide the parts outside the CDR3, is GAGVSQSPSNKVTEKGKDVELRCDPISGHTALYWYRQSLGQGLEFLIYFQGNSAPDKSGLPSDRFSAERTGGSVSTLTIQRTQQEDSAVYLCASSRLLVQETQYFGPGTRLLVL.